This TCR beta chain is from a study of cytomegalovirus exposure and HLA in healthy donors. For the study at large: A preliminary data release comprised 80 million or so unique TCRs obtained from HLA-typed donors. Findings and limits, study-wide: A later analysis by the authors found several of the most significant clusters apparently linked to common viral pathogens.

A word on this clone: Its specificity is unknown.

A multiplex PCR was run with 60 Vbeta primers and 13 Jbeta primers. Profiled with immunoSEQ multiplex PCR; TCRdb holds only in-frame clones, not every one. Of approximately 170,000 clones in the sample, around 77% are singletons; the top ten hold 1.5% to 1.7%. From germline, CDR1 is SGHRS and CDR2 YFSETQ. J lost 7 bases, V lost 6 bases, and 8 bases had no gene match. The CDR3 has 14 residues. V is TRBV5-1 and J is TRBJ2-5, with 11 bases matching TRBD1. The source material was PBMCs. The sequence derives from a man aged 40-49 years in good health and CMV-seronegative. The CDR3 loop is CASNEGQGEGTQYF. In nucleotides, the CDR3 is TGCGCCAGCAACGAGGGACAGGGGGAAGGGACCCAGTACTTC. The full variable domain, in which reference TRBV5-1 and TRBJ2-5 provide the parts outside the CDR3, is KAGVTQTPRYLIKTRGQQVTLSCSPISGHRSVSWYQQTPGQGLQFLFEYFSETQRNKGNFPGRFSGRQFSNSRSEMNVSTLELGDSALYLCASNEGQGEGTQYFGPGTRLLVL.